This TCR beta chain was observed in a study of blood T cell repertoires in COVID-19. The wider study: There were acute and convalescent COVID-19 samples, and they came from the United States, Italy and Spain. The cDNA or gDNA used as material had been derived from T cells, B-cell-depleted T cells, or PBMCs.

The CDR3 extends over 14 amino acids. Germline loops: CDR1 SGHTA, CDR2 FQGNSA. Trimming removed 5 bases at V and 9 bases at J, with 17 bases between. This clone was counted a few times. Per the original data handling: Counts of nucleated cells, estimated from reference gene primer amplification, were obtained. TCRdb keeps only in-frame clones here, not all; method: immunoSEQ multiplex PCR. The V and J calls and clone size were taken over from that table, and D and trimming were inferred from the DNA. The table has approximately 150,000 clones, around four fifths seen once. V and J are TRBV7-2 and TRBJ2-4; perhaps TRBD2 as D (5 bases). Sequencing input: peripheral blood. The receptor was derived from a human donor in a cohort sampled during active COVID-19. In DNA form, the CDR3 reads TGTGCCAGCAGCCCCACGGCCGCGGGTAGCATTCAGTACTTC. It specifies CASSPTAAGSIQYF.